A selection of T cell receptor beta chains follows, all from one sample in a study of blood T cell repertoires in COVID-19. The method was immunoSEQ multiplex PCR; TCRdb's version includes in-frame clones alone and lacks a portion of them. The table records about 360,000 clones, 88% of them present only once. Specimen: PBMCs or T cells enriched from blood (not recorded which). Source of these receptors: a woman aged 40 to 50 with acute COVID-19. The CDR3 runs from the conserved cysteine through the conserved F or W. Fields, in order: CDR3 DNA, CDR3 protein, clone size, J gene, D gene, V gene. A D gene is named only where the DNA matches it firmly. Some rows have no size entry. The others give once, few or many, or a class for an expanded clone.

cdr3_nt: TGTGCCAGCAGCCAAGAAGTTGCGGGGGGAGATACTGAAGCTTTCTTT
cdr3_aa: CASSQEVAGGDTEAFF
clone_size: NA
j_call: TRBJ1-1
d_call: NA
v_call: TRBV3-1/TRBV3-2

cdr3_nt: TGTGCCAGCAGCGTAGGGGGAGCGGGGTTACGAAATGAGCAGTTCTTC
cdr3_aa: CASSVGGAGLRNEQFF
clone_size: NA
j_call: TRBJ2-1
d_call: TRBD2
v_call: TRBV9

cdr3_nt: TGTGCCAGCAGCCCACTGGGGGCAAACACTGAAGCTTTCTTT
cdr3_aa: CASSPLGANTEAFF
clone_size: NA
j_call: TRBJ1-1
d_call: NA
v_call: TRBV3-1/TRBV3-2

cdr3_nt: TGTGCCAGCAGCACGGGAAACACTGAAGCTTTCTTT
cdr3_aa: CASSTGNTEAFF
clone_size: NA
j_call: TRBJ1-1
d_call: NA
v_call: TRBV25-1

cdr3_nt: TGTGCCAGCTCACCTCCGGGACTAGCGGGAATAAAGACCCAGTACTTC
cdr3_aa: CASSPPGLAGIKTQYF
clone_size: NA
j_call: TRBJ2-5
d_call: TRBD2
v_call: TRBV18

cdr3_nt: TGTGCCAGTAGTTTGGCCAACAATCAGCCCCAGCATTTT
cdr3_aa: CASSLANNQPQHF
clone_size: NA
j_call: TRBJ1-5
d_call: NA
v_call: TRBV19

cdr3_nt: TGTGCCAGCAGCTCCCAACAGGGCCCCAACAGCTACGAGCAGTACTTC
cdr3_aa: CASSSQQGPNSYEQYF
clone_size: few
j_call: TRBJ2-7
d_call: NA
v_call: TRBV13

cdr3_nt: TGTGCCAGTAGTAGGGGAAACAGGTACTTCGATGAGCAGTTCTTC
cdr3_aa: CASSRGNRYFDEQFF
clone_size: once
j_call: TRBJ2-1
d_call: NA
v_call: TRBV19

cdr3_nt: TGTGCCAGCAGCGTTAGTCAGCGGGGGAATGAGCAGTACTTC
cdr3_aa: CASSVSQRGNEQYF
clone_size: NA
j_call: TRBJ2-7
d_call: TRBD2
v_call: TRBV9

cdr3_nt: TGTGCCAGCAGCCCGGTGATCGGTACAGGGTACGAGCAGTACTTC
cdr3_aa: CASSPVIGTGYEQYF
clone_size: NA
j_call: TRBJ2-7
d_call: NA
v_call: TRBV7-2

cdr3_nt: TGTGCCAGCAGTGAAGCAGGCAGAGCGACCGGGGAGCTGTTTTTT
cdr3_aa: CASSEAGRATGELFF
clone_size: few
j_call: TRBJ2-2
d_call: NA
v_call: TRBV6-1

cdr3_nt: TGCGCCAGCAGCTTGGAAACAGGGGGAGGAAACACCATATATTTT
cdr3_aa: CASSLETGGGNTIYF
clone_size: few
j_call: TRBJ1-3
d_call: TRBD1
v_call: TRBV5-1

cdr3_nt: TGCGCCAGCAGCCGAAAAAGCGGGGGCGGGGTTGAAAAACTGTTTTTT
cdr3_aa: CASSRKSGGGVEKLFF
clone_size: NA
j_call: TRBJ1-4
d_call: NA
v_call: TRBV4-1

cdr3_nt: TGTGCCAGCAGCTTGAGTAGCGGGGACTACAATGAGCAGTTCTTC
cdr3_aa: CASSLSSGDYNEQFF
clone_size: NA
j_call: TRBJ2-1
d_call: TRBD2
v_call: TRBV5-4

cdr3_nt: TGTGCCAGCAGCCAAAGGACTTTTGGAGAGACCCAGTACTTC
cdr3_aa: CASSQRTFGETQYF
clone_size: once
j_call: TRBJ2-5
d_call: NA
v_call: TRBV3-1/TRBV3-2

cdr3_nt: TGCGCCAGCAGCAAAGGGACAGGGGTTTCGGATACGCAGTATTTT
cdr3_aa: CASSKGTGVSDTQYF
clone_size: NA
j_call: TRBJ2-3
d_call: TRBD1
v_call: TRBV5-1

cdr3_nt: TGTGCCAGCAGCGTAGACCCTAGCGGGACGAAAGAGACCCAGTACTTC
cdr3_aa: CASSVDPSGTKETQYF
clone_size: NA
j_call: TRBJ2-5
d_call: TRBD2
v_call: TRBV9

cdr3_nt: TGCGCCAGCAGCCAAGGTCCGGGACAAACGAACACCGGGGAGCTGTTTTTT
cdr3_aa: CASSQGPGQTNTGELFF
clone_size: once
j_call: TRBJ2-2
d_call: NA
v_call: TRBV4-1

cdr3_nt: TGTGCCTGGAGCCCGGGACACCTCACCTACACCTTC
cdr3_aa: CAWSPGHLTYTF
clone_size: NA
j_call: TRBJ1-2
d_call: NA
v_call: TRBV30

cdr3_nt: TGCGCCAGCAGCTTGGATCCGCACGCGGGGGCCTATGGCTACACCTTC
cdr3_aa: CASSLDPHAGAYGYTF
clone_size: NA
j_call: TRBJ1-2
d_call: NA
v_call: TRBV5-1

cdr3_nt: TGTGCCAGCAGTTACTCGACAGGGGGCAATGAGCAGTTCTTC
cdr3_aa: CASSYSTGGNEQFF
clone_size: many
j_call: TRBJ2-1
d_call: TRBD1
v_call: TRBV6-2/TRBV6-3

cdr3_nt: TGTGCCAGCTCATTGGTCACGAGCTCCTATAATTCACCCCTCCACTTT
cdr3_aa: CASSLVTSSYNSPLHF
clone_size: NA
j_call: TRBJ1-6
d_call: NA
v_call: TRBV18

cdr3_nt: TGCGCCAGCAGCCTACAGGGGGGAGACACCGGGGAGCTGTTTTTT
cdr3_aa: CASSLQGGDTGELFF
clone_size: NA
j_call: TRBJ2-2
d_call: TRBD1
v_call: TRBV5-1

cdr3_nt: TGTGCCAGTAGTCCCCGGGGAGTCCCTGGCTACACCTTC
cdr3_aa: CASSPRGVPGYTF
clone_size: NA
j_call: TRBJ1-2
d_call: NA
v_call: TRBV19

cdr3_nt: TGCGCCAGCAGTGAGTCGAGAAGGAGGAATAATGGCTACACCTTC
cdr3_aa: CASSESRRRNNGYTF
clone_size: NA
j_call: TRBJ1-2
d_call: NA
v_call: TRBV10-2

cdr3_nt: TGTGCCAGCAGCGCGGCGGGCTCATTAACTCTCGAGCAGTACTTC
cdr3_aa: CASSAAGSLTLEQYF
clone_size: NA
j_call: TRBJ2-7
d_call: NA
v_call: TRBV9

cdr3_nt: TGTGCCAGCAGCTCGAGCCGGGACAGGGGGGAGTGGGCTTTCTTT
cdr3_aa: CASSSSRDRGEWAFF
clone_size: NA
j_call: TRBJ1-1
d_call: TRBD1
v_call: TRBV5-4

cdr3_nt: TGTGCCAGCACTCAAGCTGGTGGCAATGAGCAGTTCTTC
cdr3_aa: CASTQAGGNEQFF
clone_size: NA
j_call: TRBJ2-1
d_call: NA
v_call: TRBV7-9

cdr3_nt: TGTGCCAGCAGCCAATTGACAGAGCGGAACACCGGGGAGCTGTTTTTT
cdr3_aa: CASSQLTERNTGELFF
clone_size: NA
j_call: TRBJ2-2
d_call: NA
v_call: TRBV4-2

cdr3_nt: TGTGCCATCAGTGTAGTTCGAGGTTCAGACGGAGGCGAGCAGTACTTC
cdr3_aa: CAISVVRGSDGGEQYF
clone_size: NA
j_call: TRBJ2-7
d_call: NA
v_call: TRBV10-3

cdr3_nt: TGTGCCAGTAATACTCCTTCGCGGGGCGACTATGGCTACACCTTC
cdr3_aa: CASNTPSRGDYGYTF
clone_size: NA
j_call: TRBJ1-2
d_call: NA
v_call: TRBV19

cdr3_nt: TGTGCCAGCAGCATGACAGGGGGGAATCAGCCCCAGCATTTT
cdr3_aa: CASSMTGGNQPQHF
clone_size: NA
j_call: TRBJ1-5
d_call: TRBD1
v_call: TRBV9

cdr3_nt: TGCAGTGCTAGTCAGAGACAGGGGGCAGATACGCAGTATTTT
cdr3_aa: CSASQRQGADTQYF
clone_size: NA
j_call: TRBJ2-3
d_call: TRBD1
v_call: TRBV20-1

cdr3_nt: TGTGCCAGCAGCTCCACGGTACAAGAGACCCAGTACTTC
cdr3_aa: CASSSTVQETQYF
clone_size: NA
j_call: TRBJ2-5
d_call: NA
v_call: TRBV27

cdr3_nt: TGTGCCAGTAGAGGTAGCGGGGGGCCAGGTGAGCAGTTCTTC
cdr3_aa: CASRGSGGPGEQFF
clone_size: NA
j_call: TRBJ2-1
d_call: TRBD2
v_call: TRBV19